Given below is one T cell receptor (beta chain) in context. Its antigen is unknown. The ends were cut back, 0 bases at V and 4 bases at J, with 13 bases in the middle. Germline V lookup: CDR1 LNHNV, CDR2 YYDKDF (reference sequence). This CDR3 is 15 amino acids long. The data originate from a study of T cell responses to AZD1222 COVID-19 vaccine. The repertoire was sequenced with immunoSEQ multiplex PCR; TCRdb's copy has only in-frame clones and lacks some. This sample has roughly 120,000 clones, with 92% found just once. Study-level results: Clonal diversity may have been underestimated in mostly white British donors.

The rearrangement joins TRBV15 to TRBJ2-7; possibly TRBD1 or TRBD2 for D (5 bases each). The TCR comes from an adult who received the AZD1222 COVID-19 vaccine. This specimen consisted of peripheral blood, obtained 28 days after the second AZD1222 dose. Here the CDR3 reads CATSRDFRGPYEQYF. The CDR3, as DNA: TGTGCCACCAGCAGAGATTTTCGGGGACCGTACGAGCAGTACTTC.